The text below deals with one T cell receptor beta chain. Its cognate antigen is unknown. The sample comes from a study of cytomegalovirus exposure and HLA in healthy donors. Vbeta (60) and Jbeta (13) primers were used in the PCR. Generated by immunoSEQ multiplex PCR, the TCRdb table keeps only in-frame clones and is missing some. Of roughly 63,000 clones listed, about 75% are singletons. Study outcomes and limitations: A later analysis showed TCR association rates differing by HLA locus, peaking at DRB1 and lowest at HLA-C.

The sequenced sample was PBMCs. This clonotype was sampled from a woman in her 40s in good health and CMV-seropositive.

CDR3 region: CASSVAPNYEQYF. The CDR3, as DNA: TGCGCCAGCAGTGTAGCGCCTAACTACGAGCAGTACTTC. The rearrangement joins TRBV10-1 to TRBJ2-7, with a tentative D call TRBD2 (5 bases). CDR1 and CDR2 (germline): WNHNN, SYGVQD (reference sequence). This CDR3 is built from 13 residues. With 4 bases removed from V and 3 bases from J, the gap between germline ends came to 10 bases.